One sample yielded the 29 T cell receptor beta chains listed below, sequenced in a study of shared clonotypes between healthy human individuals. Measured with immunoSEQ multiplex PCR; TCRdb has only the in-frame clones, and not every one. The table records millions of clones, around nine tenths of them present only once. The specimen was naive CD4+ T cells sorted from blood. Subset of the sample: CD45RA+ positively selected. The receptor source for this set is a man aged 18-30 years in good health.

The genes are TRBV9 and TRBJ2-7, with D possibly being TRBD1 (6 bases). CDR3 length: 14 amino acids. The germline V and J ends were trimmed by 4 bases and 4 bases, with 15 bases remaining between them. Germline values: CDR1 SGDLS, CDR2 YYNGEE. The chain's CDR3 is CASSPKDRFYEQYF. CDR3 DNA sequence: TGTGCCAGCAGCCCCAAGGACAGATTTTACGAGCAGTACTTC. The variable domain in full, with the rest retrieved from reference TRBV9 and TRBJ2-7, is DSGVTQTPKHLITATGQRVTLRCSPRSGDLSVYWYQQSLDQGLQFLIQYYNGEERAKGNILERFSAQQFPDLHSELNLSSLELGDSALYFCASSPKDRFYEQYFGPGTRLTVT.

The chain uses TRBV7-2 and TRBJ2-7; D is uncertain. V was clipped by 5 bases and J by 7 bases, with 18 bases between them. This CDR3 contains 14 residues. Germline lookup yields CDR1 SGHTA and CDR2 FQGNSA. CDR3 DNA sequence: TGTGCCAGCAGCCTTAACCTCCCGGGTAGGGAGCAGTACTTC. As protein: CASSLNLPGREQYF.

This rearrangement joins TRBV9 to TRBJ2-7, with TRBD2 matching 10 bases. This CDR3 is built from 13 residues. The trim removed 8 bases at V and 6 bases at J, leaving 8 bases unmatched. Germline V gene sequence: CDR1 SGDLS, CDR2 YYNGEE. The CDR3: CARASSGSGEQYF. In DNA form, the CDR3 reads TGTGCCAGGGCTTCTAGCGGGAGTGGCGAGCAGTACTTC.

The chain carries TRBV19 and TRBJ2-7; TRBD1 might be the D (6 bases). Germline assignment: CDR1 LNHDA and CDR2 SQIVND (reference sequence). The CDR3 has 15 residues. Trimming removed 2 bases at V and 2 bases at J, with 13 bases between. DNA of the CDR3: TGTGCCAGTAGTATATTAGGGACATCGACCTACGAGCAGTACTTC. Translation gives CASSILGTSTYEQYF.

This clone was found once. The chain carries TRBV2 and TRBJ2-5; D is uncertain. The CDR3 runs to 14 residues. Trimming shortened V by 0 bases and J by 2 bases, and 7 bases separated the two germline ends. Germline V gene data show CDR1 as SNHLY and CDR2 as FYNNEI. The CDR3 DNA reads TGTGCCAGCAGTGAAGCGGATAAACAAGAGACCCAGTACTTC. Translated, it gives CASSEADKQETQYF.

The CDR3 sequence: CASMLGPGNTIYF. In nucleotides, the CDR3 is TGTGCCAGCATGTTAGGCCCTGGAAACACCATATATTTT. The chain combines TRBV6-5 with TRBJ1-3; unclear D gene. The CDR3 is 13 amino acids. The germline CDR1 and CDR2 sequences are MNHEY and SVGAGI. V lost 7 bases, J lost 2 bases, and 9 bases lay in between.

The V gene is TRBV27, the J gene TRBJ2-6; 9 bases agree with TRBD1. CDR1 and CDR2 (germline): MNHEY, SMNVEV (reference sequence). The V and J ends lost 6 bases and 4 bases, in that order; junction bases with no gene match: 13. This CDR3 is 18 amino acids long. The CDR3 bases are TGTGCCAGCAGCCCATATAACAGGGGGCGTTTGGGGGCCAACGTCCTGACTTTC. This encodes CASSPYNRGRLGANVLTF.

The chain has TRBV18 and TRBJ2-5; the D is unclear. Germline V lookup: CDR1 KGHSH, CDR2 LQKENI. The CDR3 is 14 amino acids. The ends were cut back, 3 bases at V and 3 bases at J, with 11 bases in the middle. CDR3 residues: CASSPPSREETQYF. The CDR3, as DNA: TGTGCCAGCTCACCCCCGAGTAGGGAAGAGACCCAGTACTTC.

V usage is TRBV7-6 and J usage is TRBJ1-1; D is unclear. Deletions cut 5 bases from V and 8 bases from J, with 12 bases between. CDR1 and CDR2 (germline): SGHVS, FNYEAQ. There are 12 residues in the CDR3. CDR3 bases: TGTGCCAGCAGCCCGCCAATGAGGGAAGCTTTCTTT. Translation: CASSPPMREAFF.

V gene TRBV27 combines with J gene TRBJ1-2; D gene uncertain. Germline CDR1 MNHEY, CDR2 SMNVEV (reference sequence). V shed 6 bases and J shed 6 bases, with 14 bases lying between them. The CDR3 consists of 13 residues. CDR3 nucleotides: TGTGCCAGCAGAAGTGTTGGAGGGAATGGCTACACCTTC. Translation: CASRSVGGNGYTF.

This clone was observed a few times. The chain joins TRBV6-1 to TRBJ1-6; D is undetermined. CDR1 and CDR2 (germline): MNHNS, SASEGT. The CDR3 is made up of 12 amino acids. V lost 7 bases to trimming and J lost 8 bases, with 9 bases between them. CDR3 protein: CASIFGDSPLHF. For the CDR3, the DNA is TGTGCCAGCATCTTCGGTGATTCACCCCTCCACTTT.

V and J are TRBV2 and TRBJ2-7, with 7 bases identical to TRBD2. V was pared by 4 bases and J by 2 bases, with 5 bases of the junction left unmatched. CDR3 length: 14 residues. CDR1 and CDR2 (germline): SNHLY, FYNNEI. Written as DNA, the CDR3 is TGTGCCAGCAGTGGAGGACTAGTAACCTACGAGCAGTACTTC. It codes for CASSGGLVTYEQYF.

The chain combines TRBV6-5 with TRBJ2-7; 10 nucleotides line up with TRBD1. The ends lost 2 bases at V and 4 bases at J; junction bases unmatched: 2. Germline V gives CDR1 MNHEY, CDR2 SVGAGI. CDR3 length equals 14 residues. The CDR3 loop reads CASSYPDRGYEQYF. CDR3 bases: TGTGCCAGCAGTTACCCGGACAGGGGGTACGAGCAGTACTTC.

The rearrangement joins TRBV19 to TRBJ1-6, with TRBD1 matching 8 bases. V lost 7 bases, J lost 6 bases, and 5 bases stayed unmatched. Germline CDR1 reads LNHDA; CDR2 reads SQIVND (reference sequence). CDR3 length equals 14 residues. CDR3 sequence: CASTGTGANSPLHF. CDR3 coding DNA: TGTGCCAGTACGGGGACAGGTGCTAATTCACCCCTCCACTTT.

The chain links TRBV19 to TRBJ2-5; weak D call: TRBD2 (5 bases). Germline V lookup: CDR1 LNHDA, CDR2 SQIVND (reference sequence). V was shortened by 4 bases and J by 5 bases, with 8 bases between the two germline ends. The CDR3 has 12 residues. In DNA, the CDR3 is TGTGCCAGTAGTACGGGAAAGGAGACCCAGTACTTC. This encodes CASSTGKETQYF.

The chain combines TRBV6-6 with TRBJ1-1; TRBD1 matches 7 bases. J was trimmed by 2 bases and V by 8 bases; bases with no gene match: 8. The CDR3 length is 14 residues. Germline V lookup: CDR1 MNHNY, CDR2 SVGAGI (reference sequence). CDR3 nucleotide sequence: TGTGCCAGCCTCCGGACAGGCCTAAACACTGAAGCTTTCTTT. Encoded protein: CASLRTGLNTEAFF.

The V and J genes are TRBV19 and TRBJ2-5; D ambiguous. Germline V gives CDR1 LNHDA, CDR2 SQIVND (reference sequence). The germline V and J ends were trimmed by 5 bases and 5 bases, with 12 bases remaining between them. This CDR3 spans 13 amino acids. DNA of the CDR3: TGTGCCAGTAGTCCACCATCCCGGGAGACCCAGTACTTC. Translating gives CASSPPSRETQYF.

The rearrangement uses TRBV10-1 and TRBJ2-1; 10 bases are a match to TRBD2. The CDR3 sequence is 16 residues long. Germline V lookup: CDR1 WNHNN, CDR2 SYGVQD (reference sequence). The V gene end was trimmed by 2 bases and the J gene end by 8 bases; junction bases not matched to a gene: 9. CDR3 sequence reads: CASSEELLAGLDEQFF. The DNA of the CDR3 is TGCGCCAGCAGTGAGGAACTACTAGCGGGATTGGATGAGCAGTTCTTC.

J is TRBJ1-1 and V is TRBV29-1, with D maybe TRBD1 (6 bases). The CDR3 contains 15 residues. V shed 5 bases and J shed 6 bases, with 22 bases lying between them. CDR1 and CDR2 from the germline V gene are SQVTM and ANQGSEA. This CDR3 reads CSVSYRGVGGPEAFF. Written as DNA, the CDR3 is TGCAGCGTTTCGTACCGCGGGGTGGGGGGCCCTGAAGCTTTCTTT.

V is TRBV19 and J is TRBJ1-1, with unresolved D. CDR1 and CDR2 from the germline V gene are LNHDA and SQIVND (reference sequence). This CDR3 contains 15 residues. Trimming removed 5 bases from V and 2 bases from J, with 15 bases in between. Here the CDR3 reads CASSLGSFLNTEAFF. The DNA of the CDR3 is TGTGCCAGTAGTCTGGGATCCTTCCTAAACACTGAAGCTTTCTTT. Using reference TRBV19 and TRBJ1-1 for the parts outside the CDR3, the full variable domain is DGGITQSPKYLFRKEGQNVTLSCEQNLNHDAMYWYRQDPGQGLRLIYYSQIVNDFQKGDIAEGYSVSREKKESFPLTVTSAQKNPTAFYLCASSLGSFLNTEAFFGQGTRLTVV.

The rearrangement links TRBV20-1 to TRBJ2-3; D is unclear. Germline V CDR1 and CDR2: DFQATT, SNEGSKA (reference sequence). With 4 bases removed from V and 2 bases from J, the gap between germline ends came to 4 bases. CDR3 length: 11 amino acids. CDR3 in DNA: TGCAGTGCTACCCACACAGATACGCAGTATTTT. Protein sequence: CSATHTDTQYF.

This chain uses TRBV4-1 with TRBJ2-7, with D perhaps TRBD2 (5 bases). The CDR3 is made up of 15 amino acids. Trimming took 3 bases from V and 5 from J, leaving 17 bases between them. Germline V lookup: CDR1 MGHRA, CDR2 YSYEKL. DNA for the CDR3: TGCGCCAGCAGCCAGCTAACCCGGGGTAACCACGAGCAGTACTTC. This gives the protein CASSQLTRGNHEQYF.

The V call is TRBV5-1, the J call TRBJ1-1; D might be TRBD1 (5 bases). V was shortened by 1 base and J by 6 bases, with 10 bases between the two germline ends. Germline CDR1 is SGHRS and CDR2 is YFSETQ. The CDR3 runs to 13 residues. In DNA, the CDR3 is TGCGCCAGCAGCTTGTCAGGGAGGGCTGAAGCTTTCTTT. This gives the protein CASSLSGRAEAFF.

The chain carries TRBV7-2 and TRBJ1-2; TRBD1 aligns across 7 bases. Germline V gives CDR1 SGHTA, CDR2 FQGNSA. The CDR3 is 16 amino acids. Trimming took 1 base from V and 4 from J; bases not matched to a gene: 9. The DNA for the CDR3 is TGTGCCAGCAGCTTAGATGCGGGACAGTTTCTCTATGGCTACACCTTC. This encodes CASSLDAGQFLYGYTF.

With respect to this clone: This sample also contains other DNA sequences that code for the same CDR3. CDR3 sequence reads: CASSSGTDTQYF. CDR3 nucleotides: TGTGCCAGCAGCTCAGGAACAGATACGCAGTATTTT. The chain couples TRBV5-4 to TRBJ2-3; no clear D. CDR3 size: 12 residues. Germline values: CDR1 SGHNT, CDR2 YYREEE (reference sequence). V was clipped by 3 bases and J by 3 bases, with 5 bases between them. Supplemented by reference TRBV5-4 and TRBJ2-3, the full variable domain reads ETGVTQSPTHLIKTRGQQVTLRCSSQSGHNTVSWYQQALGQGPQFIFQYYREEENGRGNFPPRFSGLQFPNYSSELNVNALELDDSALYLCASSSGTDTQYFGPGTRLTVL.

Turning to this clone: Other nucleotide sequences in the sample specify the same CDR3. The chain carries TRBV7-2 and TRBJ1-2; TRBD1 might be the D (5 bases). The V gene's germline CDR1 is SGHTA and CDR2 FQGNSA. V shed 5 bases and J shed 4 bases, with 11 bases lying between them. The CDR3 spans 13 residues. This CDR3 reads CASSPGTVYGYTF. CDR3 coding DNA: TGTGCCAGCAGCCCCGGGACGGTCTATGGCTACACCTTC.

This clone was seen more than once but under ten times. Other DNA sequences of this sample code for an identical CDR3. The J gene is TRBJ1-2, the V gene TRBV9, with D perhaps TRBD1 (6 bases). This CDR3 is 14 amino acids long. The V and J ends lost 0 bases and 2 bases respectively, with 8 bases between them. Germline CDR1 SGDLS, CDR2 YYNGEE. The CDR3 region has the DNA TGTGCCAGCAGCGTAGGTACAGGGAACTATGGCTACACCTTC. This gives the protein CASSVGTGNYGYTF.

This chain uses TRBV6-5 with TRBJ2-3; D is ambiguous. This CDR3 comprises 14 residues. From germline, CDR1 is MNHEY and CDR2 SVGAGI. V lost 4 bases to trimming and J lost 2 bases, with 10 bases between them. The CDR3 DNA is TGTGCCAGCAGTTCCCCGTGGATCACAGATACGCAGTATTTT. It translates to CASSSPWITDTQYF.

V is TRBV6-6 and J is TRBJ2-1; TRBD1 matches at 10 bases. The CDR3 totals 14 residues. Trimming removed 6 bases from V and 6 bases from J; junction bases left unmatched: 5. The germline V gene has CDR1 MNHNY and CDR2 SVGAGI (reference sequence). The CDR3 loop reads CASRGQGLSNEQFF. Written as DNA, the CDR3 is TGTGCCAGCAGGGGACAGGGGCTATCCAATGAGCAGTTCTTC.